These 13 T cell receptor beta chains share one sample of origin, sequenced in a study of cytomegalovirus exposure and HLA in healthy donors. The primer mix had 60 Vbeta and 13 Jbeta primers. Here immunoSEQ multiplex PCR was the method, and the copy in TCRdb shows in-frame clones only, minus some. The sample has about 90,000 clones, approximately 88% seen once. The source material was PBMCs. The receptors were sampled from a man younger than 35 in good health and CMV-seronegative.

The chain is built from TRBV30 and TRBJ1-5, with a weak D call TRBD1 (6 bases). This CDR3 spans 13 amino acids. Per the germline V gene, CDR1 is GTSNPN and CDR2 is SVGIG (reference sequence). Deletions cut 4 bases from V and 7 bases from J, with 14 bases between. The chain's CDR3 is CAWTRQAGQPQHF. The CDR3 nucleotides are TGTGCCTGGACCCGACAGGCCGGGCAGCCCCAGCATTTT.

The chain combines TRBV5-1 with TRBJ2-3, with D possibly TRBD2 on 5 matching bases. CDR1 and CDR2 from the germline V gene are SGHRS and YFSETQ. This CDR3 contains 13 residues. V gave up 8 bases and J gave up 6 bases, with 16 bases separating them. The CDR3 spells CASRGGAEDTQYF. CDR3 sequence (DNA): TGCGCCAGTCGCGGAGGCGCCGAGGATACGCAGTATTTT.

The chain carries TRBV6-5 and TRBJ1-1, with D uncertain. This CDR3 region has 14 residues. V was trimmed by 2 bases and J by 5 bases, leaving 12 bases between them. CDR1 is MNHEY, CDR2 SVGAGI, per germline. CDR3 region: CASSYGGPRTEAFF. CDR3 nucleotides: TGTGCCAGCAGTTACGGTGGGCCTCGGACTGAAGCTTTCTTT.

V is TRBV15 and J is TRBJ1-1; D remains ambiguous. Trimming removed 1 base at V and 8 bases at J, with 5 bases between. The CDR3 spans 11 residues. Germline-derived CDR1 and CDR2 are LNHNV and YYDKDF (reference sequence). The CDR3 DNA follows: TGTGCCACCAGCAGAGTACAAGAAGCTTTCTTT. Encoded protein: CATSRVQEAFF.

The V and J genes are TRBV7-9 and TRBJ2-7; D uncertain. V gave up 0 bases and J gave up 4 bases, with 10 bases separating them. CDR1 is SEHNR, CDR2 FQNEAQ, per germline (reference sequence). CDR3 size: 14 residues. CDR3 sequence reads: CASSLAENPYEQYF. The CDR3 DNA sequence: TGTGCCAGCAGCTTAGCAGAGAATCCGTACGAGCAGTACTTC.

This clone showed up just once. The J gene is TRBJ2-1, the V gene TRBV28; TRBD2 agrees at 9 bases. The CDR3 covers 17 residues. Germline V gene data show CDR1 as MDHEN and CDR2 as SYDVKM. After removal of 3 bases from V and 10 bases from J, the junction contained 16 bases not matched to a gene. DNA for the CDR3: TGTGCCAGCAGTTTTCTGGTTAGCGGGGGTACGAGTGACGAGCAGTTCTTC. Translation: CASSFLVSGGTSDEQFF.

In this sample, this clone turned up a few times. The chain employs TRBV5-1 and TRBJ1-4; TRBD1 is a possible D gene (6 bases). Germline V gives CDR1 SGHRS, CDR2 YFSETQ. This CDR3 is built from 15 residues. The V gene lost 3 bases and the J gene lost 11 bases, with 20 bases spanning the gap. The CDR3 DNA reads TGCGCCAGCAGCTCAAAGACAGGTACAGAGTCGAAACTGTTTTTT. This gives the protein CASSSKTGTESKLFF.

The chain carries TRBV5-1 and TRBJ2-1; 7 bases fit TRBD1. V lost 4 bases to trimming and J lost 8 bases; unmatched junction nucleotides: 12. The CDR3 is 15 amino acids. CDR1 is SGHRS and CDR2 is YFSETQ in the germline V gene. This CDR3 reads CASSPWTGLAHEQFF. In DNA form, the CDR3 reads TGCGCCAGCAGCCCATGGACAGGCCTGGCCCATGAGCAGTTCTTC.

The J gene is TRBJ1-5, the V gene TRBV7-9; D perhaps matches TRBD1 (5 bases). Germline V gene lookup returns CDR1 SEHNR and CDR2 FQNEAQ (reference sequence). Trimming pared 2 bases from V and 2 bases from J, leaving 19 bases between. This CDR3 has 18 residues. The CDR3 region is CASSLSLGGVRGNQPQHF. CDR3 nucleotides: TGTGCCAGCAGCTTATCTCTGGGGGGGGTAAGAGGCAATCAGCCCCAGCATTTT.

The V call is TRBV7-6, the J call TRBJ1-4, with a possible D match to TRBD1 (5 bases). The ends were cut back, 2 bases at V and 7 bases at J, with 11 bases in the middle. Germline values: CDR1 SGHVS, CDR2 FNYEAQ. This CDR3 has 14 residues. The CDR3: CASSLSWGGEKLFF. DNA for the CDR3: TGTGCCAGCAGCTTAAGCTGGGGCGGTGAAAAACTGTTTTTT.

The chain links TRBV4-2 to TRBJ1-2, with TRBD1 matching 7 bases. From germline, CDR1 is LGHNA and CDR2 YNFKEQ. Losses at the gene ends were 0 bases for V and 6 bases for J; bases not matched to a gene: 1. This CDR3 has 13 residues. This CDR3 reads CASSQDTGDGYTF. In nucleotides, the CDR3 is TGTGCCAGCAGCCAAGACACAGGGGATGGCTACACCTTC.

This chain uses TRBV5-6 with TRBJ1-2; the D is unclear. There are 13 residues in the CDR3. V lost 4 bases and J 4 bases, leaving 11 bases between the germline ends. Germline assignment: CDR1 SGHDT and CDR2 YYEEEE. CDR3 nucleotide sequence: TGTGCCAGCAGCGTATCCGCAGGCTATGGCTACACCTTC. As protein: CASSVSAGYGYTF.

CDR3 residues: CASSTGVPTDTQYF. The CDR3 DNA sequence: TGCGCCAGCAGTACCGGGGTACCCACAGATACGCAGTATTTT. The chain is built from TRBV10-1 and TRBJ2-3; D might be TRBD2 (5 bases). V shed 5 bases and J shed 2 bases, with 11 bases lying between them. The V gene's germline CDR1 is WNHNN and CDR2 SYGVQD (reference sequence). The CDR3 loop spans 14 amino acids.